The 24 T cell receptor beta chains presented below share a single source sample, sequenced in a study of CD8 T cells in Susac syndrome. The RNA, about 0.45 to 1 ug, was put through reverse transcription using random hexamers. Via MiXCR, TCRdb re-called the immunoSEQ multiplex PCR reads, giving one row per CDR3 protein. The table records around 170,000 distinct CDR3 sequences, roughly 94% of them present only once. The sequencing sample was made of CD8+ T cells from PBMCs. The receptors were sampled from a human donor with Susac syndrome.

This clonotype was found once. The chain employs TRBV9 and TRBJ1-5, with 7 bases fitting TRBD1. V was pared by 0 bases and J by 2 bases, with 2 bases of the junction left unmatched. The CDR3 is made up of 15 amino acids. CDR1 and CDR2 (germline): SGDLS, YYNGEE. The CDR3, as DNA: TGTGCCAGCAGCGTAGGAACAGGGGGCAATCAGCCCCAGCATTTT. Its translation: CASSVGTGGNQPQHF. The full variable domain, rest sourced from reference TRBV9 and TRBJ1-5, is DSGVTQTPKHLITATGQRVTLRCSPRSGDLSVYWYQQSLDQGLQFLIQYYNGEERAKGNILERFSAQQFPDLHSELNLSSLELGDSALYFCASSVGTGGNQPQHFGDGTRLSIL.

The chain employs TRBV20-1 and TRBJ2-1; D remains unclear. Trimming stripped 3 bases from V and 8 bases from J, with 20 bases between. Germline V gene lookup returns CDR1 DFQATT and CDR2 SNEGSKA (reference sequence). This CDR3 contains 15 residues. CDR3 DNA: TGCAGTGCTAGTTCATACTTTTTGGGAACTGATGAGCAGTTCTTC. Residues: CSASSYFLGTDEQFF.

This chain uses TRBV9 with TRBJ1-2; D gene uncertain. CDR3 length: 17 residues. Germline CDR1 reads SGDLS; CDR2 reads YYNGEE. Trimming cost V 4 bases and J 4 bases, with 23 bases left between them. CDR3 bases: TGTGCCAGCAGCTCCCCCCGCGCGGCAGAAGCGCCCTATGGCTACACCTTC. As protein: CASSSPRAAEAPYGYTF. The full variable domain, in which reference TRBV9 and TRBJ1-2 provide the parts outside the CDR3, is DSGVTQTPKHLITATGQRVTLRCSPRSGDLSVYWYQQSLDQGLQFLIQYYNGEERAKGNILERFSAQQFPDLHSELNLSSLELGDSALYFCASSSPRAAEAPYGYTFGSGTRLTVV.

This clonotype appeared once. The chain couples TRBV7-9 to TRBJ1-2; possible D gene TRBD1, 5 bases. The V gene lost 3 bases and the J gene lost 1 base, with 18 bases spanning the gap. The CDR3 covers 17 residues. Per the germline V gene, CDR1 is SEHNR and CDR2 is FQNEAQ (reference sequence). CDR3 coding DNA: TGTGCCAGCAGCTTTCTTCCCGTGGCAGGGCTTAACTATGGCTACACCTTC. It specifies CASSFLPVAGLNYGYTF.

The rearrangement joins TRBV3-1 to TRBJ2-3; 10 bases align to TRBD2. The CDR3 runs to 17 residues. Germline V gene sequence: CDR1 LGHDT, CDR2 YNNKEL (reference sequence). With V trimmed by 2 bases and J by 1 base, 6 bases remained unmatched. This CDR3 is CASSQLAGDSGTDTQYF. CDR3 DNA sequence: TGTGCCAGCAGCCAACTAGCGGGAGATTCGGGCACAGATACGCAGTATTTT.

The chain employs TRBV5-1 and TRBJ2-5, with 9 nucleotides matching TRBD1. CDR1 and CDR2 from the germline V gene are SGHRS and YFSETQ. This CDR3 is built from 15 residues. J lost 0 bases, V lost 6 bases, and 6 bases had no gene match. The CDR3 spells CASTPGQGHQETQYF. The DNA for the CDR3 is TGCGCCAGCACCCCGGGACAGGGCCACCAAGAGACCCAGTACTTC.

The chain employs TRBV5-6 and TRBJ1-5; D gene ambiguous. CDR3 size: 16 residues. Trimming left V 4 bases short and J 3 bases short, with 17 bases between. Germline lookup yields CDR1 SGHDT and CDR2 YYEEEE. The CDR3 DNA is TGTGCCAGCAGCAGACTGACGGAGCGGTACAATCAGCCCCAGCATTTT. Translation: CASSRLTERYNQPQHF.

This clonotype has just one count. V usage is TRBV7-3 and J usage is TRBJ2-7; tentatively, D is TRBD1 (6 bases). The CDR3 consists of 11 residues. CDR1 and CDR2 from the germline V gene are SGHTA and FQGTGA. Between the trimmed V and J ends, which lost 5 bases and 8 bases, there was a span of 10 bases. Here the CDR3 reads CASSQGTKQYF. The DNA for the CDR3 is TGTGCCAGCAGCCAGGGGACGAAGCAGTACTTC. The full variable domain, completed using reference TRBV7-3 and TRBJ2-7, is GAGVSQTPSNKVTEKGKYVELRCDPISGHTALYWYRQSLGQGPEFLIYFQGTGAADDSGLPNDRFFAVRPEGSVSTLKIQRTERGDSAVYLCASSQGTKQYFGPGTRLTVT.

The chain uses TRBV7-6 and TRBJ2-1; D possibly corresponds to TRBD1 (5 bases). Germline loops: CDR1 SGHVS, CDR2 FNYEAQ. CDR3 length: 16 residues. Trimming shortened V by 4 bases and J by 0 bases, and 13 bases separated the two germline ends. CDR3 sequence reads: CASSSAPTDSYNEQFF. The DNA of the CDR3 is TGTGCCAGCAGCTCGGCACCGACAGACTCCTACAATGAGCAGTTCTTC.

The chain carries TRBV3-1 and TRBJ1-2, with 10 bases aligning to TRBD1. Trimming at V came to 2 bases and at J to 7 bases, leaving 7 bases not matched to a gene. In germline, CDR1 is LGHDT, CDR2 YNNKEL (reference sequence). This CDR3 is 15 amino acids long. Here the CDR3 DNA reads TGTGCCAGCAGCCAATCCCCGGGACAGGGGACTGGCTACACCTTC. It yields the protein CASSQSPGQGTGYTF.

V gene TRBV7-2 combines with J gene TRBJ2-7; TRBD1 aligns across 8 bases. This CDR3 is 14 amino acids long. The V gene's germline CDR1 is SGHTA and CDR2 FQGNSA. Losses at the gene ends were 2 bases for V and 2 bases for J; bases not matched to a gene: 2. CDR3 DNA sequence: TGTGCCAGCAGCTTACTACAGGGGGCCTACGAGCAGTACTTC. Protein: CASSLLQGAYEQYF.

This chain links TRBV11-2 with TRBJ2-3; D remains ambiguous. CDR1 is SGHAT, CDR2 FQNNGV, per germline. The CDR3 spans 11 residues. V lost 5 bases and J 14 bases, leaving 14 bases between the germline ends. DNA for the CDR3: TGTGCCAGCAGCCACGGACCCCGCCCGTATTTT. It codes for CASSHGPRPYF. Full variable domain (missing parts from reference TRBV11-2 and TRBJ2-3): EAGVAQSPRYKIIEKRQSVAFWCNPISGHATLYWYQQILGQGPKLLIQFQNNGVVDDSQLPKDRFSAERLKGVDSTLKIQPAKLEDSAVYLCASSHGPRPYFGPGTRLTVL.

The chain has TRBV28 and TRBJ2-4; D gene uncertain. The CDR3 sequence is 18 residues long. V was trimmed by 0 bases and J by 7 bases, leaving 22 bases between them. The germline gives CDR1 MDHEN, CDR2 SYDVKM. The CDR3 loop reads CASSLWSAIKAHKNIQYF. The DNA for the CDR3 is TGTGCCAGCAGTTTATGGTCGGCGATAAAGGCCCATAAGAACATTCAGTACTTC.

This clonotype was seen a handful of times. This chain connects TRBV6-5 to TRBJ1-5; D is undetermined. The length of the CDR3 is 13 residues. The V end lost 0 bases, the J end lost 7 bases, and 7 bases lay between the germline ends. Germline V lookup: CDR1 MNHEY, CDR2 SVGAGI. The CDR3 spells CASSYSGKQPQHF. The CDR3, as DNA: TGTGCCAGCAGTTACTCGGGGAAGCAGCCCCAGCATTTT.

In this sample, this clonotype turned up once. V usage is TRBV28 and J usage is TRBJ2-1; 7 nucleotides agree with TRBD1. With 6 bases clipped from V and 3 bases from J, the junction kept 14 bases outside the gene matches. The CDR3 totals 17 residues. Germline loops: CDR1 MDHEN, CDR2 SYDVKM. The CDR3 sequence is CASSPGTVGLDYNEQFF. CDR3 sequence (DNA): TGTGCCAGCAGCCCTGGGACAGTAGGACTTGACTACAATGAGCAGTTCTTC. Looking up the rest from reference TRBV28 and TRBJ2-1 gives the full variable domain: DVKVTQSSRYLVKRTGEKVFLECVQDMDHENMFWYRQDPGLGLRLIYFSYDVKMKEKGDIPEGYSVSREKKERFSLILESASTNQTSMYLCASSPGTVGLDYNEQFFGPGTRLTVL.

The chain carries TRBV3-1 and TRBJ1-4; unclear D gene. Trimming left V 0 bases short and J 4 bases short, with 9 bases between. Germline CDR1 LGHDT, CDR2 YNNKEL (reference sequence). The CDR3 runs 15 residues. The CDR3: CASSQDLSVNEKLFF. The CDR3 DNA follows: TGTGCCAGCAGCCAAGATCTAAGTGTTAATGAAAAACTGTTTTTT.

The chain combines TRBV29-1 with TRBJ1-1; D unresolved. V dropped 6 bases and J dropped 4 bases, with 15 bases sitting between them. Germline V gives CDR1 SQVTM, CDR2 ANQGSEA. The CDR3 sequence is 13 residues long. This chain's CDR3 is CSVKHPGSTEAFF. The CDR3, as DNA: TGCAGCGTAAAACACCCTGGGAGCACTGAAGCTTTCTTT.

V gene TRBV19 combines with J gene TRBJ2-2, with D perhaps matching TRBD2 (7 bases). The germline gives CDR1 LNHDA, CDR2 SQIVND (reference sequence). The CDR3 consists of 15 residues. V lost 4 bases and J lost 4, with 13 bases in between. The CDR3 sequence: CASSRSGEGTGELFF. As DNA, the CDR3 is TGTGCCAGTAGTAGGTCAGGGGAGGGCACCGGGGAGCTGTTTTTT.

V is TRBV24-1 and J is TRBJ2-3; 7 nucleotides agree with TRBD1. This CDR3 is built from 14 residues. From germline, CDR1 is KGHDR and CDR2 SFDVKD. V gave up 4 bases and J gave up 14 bases; unmatched junction bases: 14. The chain's CDR3 is CATSDPYRGLTWYF. The CDR3 region has the DNA TGTGCCACCAGTGACCCCTATAGGGGGCTGACGTGGTATTTT.

The chain uses TRBV4-1 and TRBJ2-1, with 9 bases aligning to TRBD2. Germline lookup yields CDR1 MGHRA and CDR2 YSYEKL. The CDR3 runs to 16 residues. The J segment lost 4 bases and the V segment lost 4 bases, leaving 8 bases of the junction unmatched. CDR3 DNA: TGCGCCAGCAGCCCCCTGGGTAGCGGGGGATACAATGAGCAGTTCTTC. Translating gives CASSPLGSGGYNEQFF.

V and J are TRBV5-4 and TRBJ2-6; D is unresolved. V was pared by 0 bases and J by 0 bases, with 7 bases between. Germline CDR1 is SGHNT and CDR2 is YYREEE (reference sequence). CDR3 length equals 16 residues. In DNA form, the CDR3 reads TGTGCCAGCAGCTTGGGGACGTCCTCTGGGGCCAACGTCCTGACTTTC. Its protein product is CASSLGTSSGANVLTF.

This chain links TRBV29-1 with TRBJ2-5, with TRBD2 matching over 16 bases. Unmatched junction bases numbered 8, after V lost 8 bases and J lost 5 bases. Germline V gene lookup returns CDR1 SQVTM and CDR2 ANQGSEA. This CDR3 has 15 residues. CDR3 sequence (DNA): TGCAGCATAGGGGGACTAGCGGGGGGGCCCGAGACCCAGTACTTC. The encoded protein is CSIGGLAGGPETQYF.

V is TRBV11-2 and J is TRBJ1-1, with D possibly being TRBD1 (5 bases). V lost 6 bases and J lost 3, with 11 bases in between. Germline-derived CDR1 and CDR2 are SGHAT and FQNNGV. The CDR3 consists of 13 residues. CDR3 sequence (DNA): TGTGCCAGCAGTAGGGGTCTTGACACTGAAGCTTTCTTT. Translation: CASSRGLDTEAFF.

The V call is TRBV9, the J call TRBJ2-7; D gene uncertain. The CDR3 totals 15 residues. The germline gives CDR1 SGDLS, CDR2 YYNGEE. Trimming removed 4 bases from V and 3 bases from J, with 17 bases in between. DNA for the CDR3: TGTGCCAGCAGCCCGTCGGTAGGGCTAGACTACGAGCAGTACTTC. The encoded protein is CASSPSVGLDYEQYF.